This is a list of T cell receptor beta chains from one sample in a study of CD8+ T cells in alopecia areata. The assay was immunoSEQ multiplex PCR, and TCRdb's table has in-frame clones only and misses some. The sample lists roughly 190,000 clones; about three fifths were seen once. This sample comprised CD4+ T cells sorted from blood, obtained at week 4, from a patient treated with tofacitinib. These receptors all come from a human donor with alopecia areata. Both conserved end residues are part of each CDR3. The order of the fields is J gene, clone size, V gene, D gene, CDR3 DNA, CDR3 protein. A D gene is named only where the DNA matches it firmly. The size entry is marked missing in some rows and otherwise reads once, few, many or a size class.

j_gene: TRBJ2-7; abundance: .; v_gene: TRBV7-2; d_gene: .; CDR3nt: TGTGCCAGCAGCTTAAGACGGGGAGGGGGTGAGCAGTACTTC; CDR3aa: CASSLRRGGGEQYF
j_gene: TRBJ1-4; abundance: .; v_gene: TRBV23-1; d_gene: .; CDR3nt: TGCGCCAGCAGTTCACACGAGGGAAGACATAATGAAAAACTGTTTTTT; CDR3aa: CASSSHEGRHNEKLFF
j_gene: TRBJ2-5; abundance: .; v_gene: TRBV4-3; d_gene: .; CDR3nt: TGCGCCAGCAGCCAAGATTTGGCGGGTCGGGGACAAGAGACCCAGTACTTC; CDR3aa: CASSQDLAGRGQETQYF
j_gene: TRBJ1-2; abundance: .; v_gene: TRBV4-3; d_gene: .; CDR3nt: TGCGCCAGCAGCCCAGGGGAGGGAATATCCTATGGCTACACCTTC; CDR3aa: CASSPGEGISYGYTF
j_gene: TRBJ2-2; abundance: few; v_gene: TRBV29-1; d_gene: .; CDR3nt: TGCAGCGTTTCTAGGCTTAGTACCGGGGAGCTGTTTTTT; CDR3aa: CSVSRLSTGELFF
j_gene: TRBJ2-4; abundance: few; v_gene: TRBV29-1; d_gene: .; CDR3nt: TGCAGCGTTAGGGGACTGCTAGCCAAAAACATTCAGTACTTC; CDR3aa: CSVRGLLAKNIQYF
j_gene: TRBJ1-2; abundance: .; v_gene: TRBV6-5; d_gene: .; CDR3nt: TGTGCCAGCAGCCCGACTGGGGAAAATGGCTACACCTTC; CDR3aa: CASSPTGENGYTF
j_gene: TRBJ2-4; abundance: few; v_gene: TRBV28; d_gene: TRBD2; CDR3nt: TGTGCCAGCAGTCCGACCGGGACTACCAAAAACATTCAGTACTTC; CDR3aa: CASSPTGTTKNIQYF
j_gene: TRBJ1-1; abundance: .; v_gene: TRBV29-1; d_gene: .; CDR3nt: TGCAGCGTTGTGAGGGAGACTGAAGCTTTCTTT; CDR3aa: CSVVRETEAFF
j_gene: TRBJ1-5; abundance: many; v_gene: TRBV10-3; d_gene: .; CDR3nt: TGTGCCACCCACCCCGGACTCAGGGACAATCAGCCCCAGCATTTT; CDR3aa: CATHPGLRDNQPQHF
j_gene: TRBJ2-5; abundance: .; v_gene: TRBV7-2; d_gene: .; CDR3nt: TGTGCCAGCAGCTACGGCGGAGAGACCCAGTACTTC; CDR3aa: CASSYGGETQYF
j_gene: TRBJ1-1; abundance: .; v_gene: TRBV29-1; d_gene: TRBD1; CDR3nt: TGCAGCGTGAGGCCGGGACAGGCGAACACTGAAGCTTTCTTT; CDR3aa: CSVRPGQANTEAFF
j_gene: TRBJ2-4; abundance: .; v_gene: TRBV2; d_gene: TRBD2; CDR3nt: TGTGCCAGCAGTCCTAGCGGGAGTAGTTACATTCAGTACTTC; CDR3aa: CASSPSGSSYIQYF
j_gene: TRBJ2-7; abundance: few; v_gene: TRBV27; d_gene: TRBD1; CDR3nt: TGTGCCAGCAGCCGTGGGACAGGGGTGTCCTACGAGCAGTACTTC; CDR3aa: CASSRGTGVSYEQYF
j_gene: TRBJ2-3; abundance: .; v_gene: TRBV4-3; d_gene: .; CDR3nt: TGCGCCAGCAGCCGAACTACACCAGATACGCAGTATTTT; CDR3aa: CASSRTTPDTQYF
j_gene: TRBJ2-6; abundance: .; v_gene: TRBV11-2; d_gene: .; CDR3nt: TGTGCCAGCAGCTTAGTGGAGGGGCTTCGGGCCAACGTCCTGACTTTC; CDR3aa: CASSLVEGLRANVLTF
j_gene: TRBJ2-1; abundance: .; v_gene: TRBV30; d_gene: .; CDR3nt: TGTGCCTGGAGTGTACAGCGGGAGCAGTTCTTC; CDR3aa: CAWSVQREQFF
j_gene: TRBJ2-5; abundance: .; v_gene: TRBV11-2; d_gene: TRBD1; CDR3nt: TGTGCCAGCAGCAAGGGGGCTGGGGAGACCCAGTACTTC; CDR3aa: CASSKGAGETQYF
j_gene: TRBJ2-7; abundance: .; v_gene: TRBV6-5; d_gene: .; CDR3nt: TGTGCCAGCGGGGCTGCCTCCTACGAGCAGTACTTC; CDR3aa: CASGAASYEQYF
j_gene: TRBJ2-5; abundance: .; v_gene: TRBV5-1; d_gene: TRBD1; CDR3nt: TGCGCCAGCAGCCCTTCCGGGACAGGTTTTGGAGAGACCCAGTACTTC; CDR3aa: CASSPSGTGFGETQYF
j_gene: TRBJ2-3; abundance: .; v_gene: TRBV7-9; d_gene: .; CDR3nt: TGTGCCAGCAGCGCCGGACTAATCCCAGCCGGAGATACGCAGTATTTT; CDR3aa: CASSAGLIPAGDTQYF
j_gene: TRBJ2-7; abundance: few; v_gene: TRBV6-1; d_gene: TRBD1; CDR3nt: TGTGCCAGCAGGGGACAGGGAAACTACGAGCAGTACTTC; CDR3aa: CASRGQGNYEQYF
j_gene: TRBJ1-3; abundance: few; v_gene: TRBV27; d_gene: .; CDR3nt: TGTGCCAGCAGTTTAACCAGGAACCCGCCAGGAAACACCATATATTTT; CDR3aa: CASSLTRNPPGNTIYF
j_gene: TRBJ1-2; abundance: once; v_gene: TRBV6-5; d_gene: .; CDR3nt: TGTGCCAGCAGTTTAGGGGGTTATGGCTACACCTTC; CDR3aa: CASSLGGYGYTF
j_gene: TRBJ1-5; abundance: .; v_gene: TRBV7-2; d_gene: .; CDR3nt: TGTGCCAGCAGCGAAATAGGGGGGGCTGGCCAGCCCCAGCATTTT; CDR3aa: CASSEIGGAGQPQHF
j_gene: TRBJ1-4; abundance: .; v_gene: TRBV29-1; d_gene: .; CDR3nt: TGCAGCGTCGGCCGGGCCGAAAAACTGTTTTTT; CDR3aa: CSVGRAEKLFF
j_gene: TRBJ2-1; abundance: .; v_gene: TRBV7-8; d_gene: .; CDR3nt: TGTGCCAGCAGCTTAAAGTCACCGGCAGAGCAGTTCTTC; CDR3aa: CASSLKSPAEQFF
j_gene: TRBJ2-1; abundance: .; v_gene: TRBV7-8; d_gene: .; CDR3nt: TGTGCCAGCAGCCTCGCCCCCTACAATGAGCAGTTCTTC; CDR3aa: CASSLAPYNEQFF
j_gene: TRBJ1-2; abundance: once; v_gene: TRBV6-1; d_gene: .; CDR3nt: TGTGCCAGCAGTGATCAGAGTGGCGCTGGCTACACCTTC; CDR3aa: CASSDQSGAGYTF
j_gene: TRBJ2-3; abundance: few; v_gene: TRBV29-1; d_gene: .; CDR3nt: TGCAGCACCCTGGGGAGGGGGACAGATACGCAGTATTTT; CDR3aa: CSTLGRGTDTQYF
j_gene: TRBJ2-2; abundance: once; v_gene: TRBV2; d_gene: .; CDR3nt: TGTGCCAGCAGTGACAGCCCTCCCGGGGAGCTGTTTTTT; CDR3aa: CASSDSPPGELFF
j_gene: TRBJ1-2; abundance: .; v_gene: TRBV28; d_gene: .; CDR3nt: TGTGCCAGCATGGCAGGGGCCGCCGGTGGGTATGGCTACACCTTC; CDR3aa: CASMAGAAGGYGYTF
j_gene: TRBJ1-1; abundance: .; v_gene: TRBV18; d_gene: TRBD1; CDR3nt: TGTGCCAGCTCACCGTCGGACAGGGCGTACACTGAAGCTTTCTTT; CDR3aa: CASSPSDRAYTEAFF
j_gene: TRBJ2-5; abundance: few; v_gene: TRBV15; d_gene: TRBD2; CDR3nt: TGTGCCACCAGCAGAGATAGGGCTAGCGGAATACAAGAGACCCAGTACTTC; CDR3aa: CATSRDRASGIQETQYF
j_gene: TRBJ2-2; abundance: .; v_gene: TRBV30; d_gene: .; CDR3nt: TGTGCCTGGAGTGTACGGGGTCCCGGGGAGCTGTTTTTT; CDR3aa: CAWSVRGPGELFF
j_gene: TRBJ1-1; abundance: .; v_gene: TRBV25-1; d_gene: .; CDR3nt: TGTGCCAGCAGTGCGGTAGGGGCAATGAACACTGAAGCTTTCTTT; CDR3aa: CASSAVGAMNTEAFF
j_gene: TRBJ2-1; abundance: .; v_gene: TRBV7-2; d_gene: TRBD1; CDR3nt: TGTGCCAGCAGCCAGGGGGCCTACAATGAGCAGTTCTTC; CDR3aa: CASSQGAYNEQFF
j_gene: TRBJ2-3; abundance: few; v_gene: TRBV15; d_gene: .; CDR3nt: TGTGCCACCAGCCCAGGGAAGCCCAACCAAGATACGCAGTATTTT; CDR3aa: CATSPGKPNQDTQYF
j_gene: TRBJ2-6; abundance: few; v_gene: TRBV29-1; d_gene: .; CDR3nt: TGCAGCGTTGCGGGTTCTGGGGCCAACGTCCTGACTTTC; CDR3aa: CSVAGSGANVLTF
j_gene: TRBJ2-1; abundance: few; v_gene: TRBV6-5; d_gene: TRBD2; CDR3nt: TGTGCCAGCAGGAGCGGGGGCTCCTACAATGAGCAGTTCTTC; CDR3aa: CASRSGGSYNEQFF
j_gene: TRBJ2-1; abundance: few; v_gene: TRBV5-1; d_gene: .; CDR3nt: TGCGCCAGCAGCTTGGAAGGGCGGAACTACAATGAGCAGTTCTTC; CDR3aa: CASSLEGRNYNEQFF
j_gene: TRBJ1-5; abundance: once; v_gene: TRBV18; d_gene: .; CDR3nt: TGTGCCAGCTCACCAACCGATAGCAATCAGCCCCAGCATTTT; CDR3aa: CASSPTDSNQPQHF
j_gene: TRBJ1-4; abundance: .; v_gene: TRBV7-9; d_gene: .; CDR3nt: TGTGCCAGCAGCTTGGGGCAGGCTGATGAAAAACTGTTTTTT; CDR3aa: CASSLGQADEKLFF
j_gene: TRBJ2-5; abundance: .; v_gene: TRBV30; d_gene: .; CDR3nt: TGTGCCTGGAGTGAGGCCGCCTTCCAAGAGACCCAGTACTTC; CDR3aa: CAWSEAAFQETQYF
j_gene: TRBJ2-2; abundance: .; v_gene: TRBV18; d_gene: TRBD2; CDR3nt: TGTGCCAGCTCACCGACTAGCTCTGAGGGGGAGCTGTTTTTT; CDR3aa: CASSPTSSEGELFF
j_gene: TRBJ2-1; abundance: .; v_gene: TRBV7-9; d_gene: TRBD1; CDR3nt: TGTGCCAGCAACCCGTCCGGGACAGGGGCCTACAATGAGCAGTTCTTC; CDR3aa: CASNPSGTGAYNEQFF
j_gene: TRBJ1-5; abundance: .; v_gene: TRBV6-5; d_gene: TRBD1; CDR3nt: TGTGCCAGCAGGGGGACAGGGAATCAGCCCCAGCATTTT; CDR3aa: CASRGTGNQPQHF
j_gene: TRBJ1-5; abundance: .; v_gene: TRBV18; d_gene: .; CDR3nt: TGTGCCAGCTCACCAGGGTCTGGAAATCAGCCCCAGCATTTT; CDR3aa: CASSPGSGNQPQHF
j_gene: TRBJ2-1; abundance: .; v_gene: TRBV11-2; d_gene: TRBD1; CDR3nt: TGTGCCAGCGGGGACAGGGGCCGTGGGAATGAGCAGTTCTTC; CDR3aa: CASGDRGRGNEQFF